The 31 T cell receptor beta chains listed next were all sequenced from one sample in a study of blood T cell repertoires in COVID-19. Only in-frame clones appear in the TCRdb table, and some are missing; sequencing was by immunoSEQ multiplex PCR. The data contain hundreds of thousands of clones, approximately 85% of them singletons. The source material was PBMCs or T cells enriched from blood (not recorded which). The source of these receptors is a woman in her forties or fifties with acute COVID-19.

The CDR3 sequence is CASSVQSGTGRNEQYF. In DNA, the CDR3 is TGTGCCAGCAGCGTCCAATCCGGGACAGGGAGGAACGAGCAGTACTTC. V and J are TRBV7-2 and TRBJ2-7; 9 bases agree with TRBD1. V lost 5 bases and J lost 5; bases outside the gene matches: 13. The CDR3 is made up of 16 amino acids. Germline V CDR1 and CDR2: SGHTA, FQGNSA. Based on the CDR3 plus reference TRBV7-2 and TRBJ2-7, the full variable domain is GAGVSQSPSNKVTEKGKDVELRCDPISGHTALYWYRQSLGQGLEFLIYFQGNSAPDKSGLPSDRFSAERTGGSVSTLTIQRTQQEDSAVYLCASSVQSGTGRNEQYFGPGTRLTVT.

The gene calls are TRBV18 and TRBJ1-6; 8 bases map to TRBD1. Germline CDR1 is KGHSH and CDR2 is LQKENI. The CDR3 is 16 amino acids. The J segment lost 7 bases and the V segment lost 2 bases, leaving 7 bases of the junction unmatched. This CDR3 is CASSPRGTGGNSPLHF. The CDR3 DNA is TGTGCCAGCTCACCAAGAGGGACAGGAGGAAATTCACCCCTCCACTTT. The full variable domain, rest sourced from reference TRBV18 and TRBJ1-6, is NAGVMQNPRHLVRRRGQEARLRCSPMKGHSHVYWYRQLPEEGLKFMVYLQKENIIDESGMPKERFSAEFPKEGPSILRIQQVVRGDSAAYFCASSPRGTGGNSPLHFGNGTRLTVT.

This chain uses TRBV27 with TRBJ1-3; D gene uncertain. This CDR3 is built from 15 residues. Trimming pared 2 bases from V and 4 bases from J, leaving 12 bases between. Germline CDR1 is MNHEY and CDR2 is SMNVEV (reference sequence). The CDR3 protein is CASSLTSVKGNTIYF. CDR3 DNA: TGTGCCAGCAGTTTAACATCAGTTAAGGGAAACACCATATATTTT.

This clone was picked up one time. This sequence joins TRBV4-2 and TRBJ2-1, with D perhaps TRBD2 (5 bases). Trimming took 5 bases from V and 7 from J, leaving 6 bases between them. This CDR3 contains 11 residues. Germline V CDR1 and CDR2: LGHNA, YNFKEQ. CDR3 nucleotides: TGTGCCAGCAGCTGGGAGAATGAGCAGTTCTTC. Residues: CASSWENEQFF.

The chain couples TRBV25-1 to TRBJ2-1, with TRBD2 matching 11 bases. Trimming at V came to 4 bases and at J to 10 bases, leaving 0 bases not matched to a gene. In germline, CDR1 is MGHDK, CDR2 SYGVNS. This CDR3 is 12 amino acids long. CDR3: CASSGTSGEQFF. The DNA of the CDR3 is TGTGCCAGCAGTGGGACTAGCGGGGAGCAGTTCTTC.

CDR3 coding DNA: TGCAGCGTTGGGACGAGGGATGGCTACACCTTC. This encodes CSVGTRDGYTF. The chain joins TRBV29-1 to TRBJ1-2; D gene unclear. Deletions cut 4 bases from V and 6 bases from J, with 9 bases between. Germline loops: CDR1 SQVTM, CDR2 ANQGSEA. The CDR3 loop spans 11 amino acids.

The V call is TRBV30, the J call TRBJ1-2; 7 nucleotides match TRBD1. The CDR3 is made up of 13 amino acids. The ends lost 1 base at V and 4 bases at J; junction bases unmatched: 3. Germline V CDR1 and CDR2: GTSNPN, SVGIG (reference sequence). The chain's CDR3 is CAWSDRGFYGYTF. CDR3 DNA: TGTGCCTGGAGTGACAGGGGTTTCTATGGCTACACCTTC. Based on the CDR3 plus reference TRBV30 and TRBJ1-2, the full variable domain is SQTIHQWPATLVQPVGSPLSLECTVEGTSNPNLYWYRQAAGRGLQLLFYSVGIGQISSEVPQNLSASRPQDRQFILSSKKLLLSDSGFYLCAWSDRGFYGYTFGSGTRLTVV.

The rearrangement joins TRBV2 to TRBJ2-3; TRBD2 matches 15 bases. V gave up 2 bases and J gave up 5 bases; unmatched junction bases: 8. Germline CDR1 is SNHLY and CDR2 is FYNNEI. The CDR3 has 18 amino acids. The CDR3 is CASSELRTSGGAGDTQYF. The CDR3 nucleotides are TGTGCCAGCAGTGAACTCCGGACTAGCGGGGGGGCGGGAGATACGCAGTATTTT.

V and J are TRBV14 and TRBJ1-1; a possible D gene is TRBD1 (5 bases). Trimming removed 0 bases at V and 5 bases at J, with 7 bases between. In germline, CDR1 is SGHDN, CDR2 FVKESK. The CDR3 extends over 13 amino acids. Here the CDR3 DNA reads TGTGCCAGCAGCCAAGACAGGGTGACTGAAGCTTTCTTT. It is translated as CASSQDRVTEAFF.

The rearrangement links TRBV5-4 to TRBJ2-7; 9 bases agree with TRBD2. Germline CDR1 and CDR2: SGHNT and YYREEE (reference sequence). The ends lost 4 bases at V and 0 bases at J; junction bases unmatched: 5. The CDR3 has 15 residues. This CDR3 is CASSPELAGSYEQYF. The DNA of the CDR3 is TGTGCCAGCAGCCCGGAACTAGCGGGCTCCTACGAGCAGTACTTC.

The chain recombines TRBV7-2 with TRBJ1-4, with D possibly being TRBD1 (5 bases). Germline CDR1 SGHTA, CDR2 FQGNSA. V lost 0 bases, J lost 7 bases, and 18 bases lay in between. This CDR3 contains 17 residues. Written as DNA, the CDR3 is TGTGCCAGCAGCTTAGCCGTCGGTCGGGGGAGCGGTGAAAAACTGTTTTTT. Protein: CASSLAVGRGSGEKLFF.

The chain is built from TRBV30 and TRBJ1-1, with D perhaps matching TRBD1 (6 bases). Germline V CDR1 and CDR2: GTSNPN, SVGIG (reference sequence). V lost 4 bases and J 5 bases, leaving 20 bases between the germline ends. The CDR3 spans 15 residues. As DNA, the CDR3 is TGTGCCTGGAACCGGGACACCGTCCACCTAACTGAAGCTTTCTTT. The encoded protein is CAWNRDTVHLTEAFF.

V and J are TRBV20-1 and TRBJ1-4; D is unresolved. The CDR3 extends over 10 amino acids. Germline loops: CDR1 DFQATT, CDR2 SNEGSKA (reference sequence). Trimming took off 5 bases at V and 5 bases at J, with 3 bases between the two ends. CDR3: CSALNEKLFF. CDR3 nucleotide sequence: TGCAGTGCTTTAAATGAAAAACTGTTTTTT.

The genes are TRBV30 and TRBJ1-1; D not certain. CDR1 and CDR2 (germline): GTSNPN, SVGIG (reference sequence). The CDR3 sequence is 11 residues long. The CDR3 DNA reads TGTGCTAGGGAGATGAACACTGAAGCTTTCTTT. Its protein product is CAREMNTEAFF.

The chain couples TRBV30 to TRBJ1-4, with a tentative D call TRBD1 (5 bases). The germline V gene has CDR1 GTSNPN and CDR2 SVGIG (reference sequence). Trimming cost V 1 base and J 3 bases, with 6 bases left between them. CDR3 length equals 13 residues. DNA of the CDR3: TGTGCCTGGAGTGGACAGTCTAATGAAAAACTGTTTTTT. It specifies CAWSGQSNEKLFF.

The CDR3 sequence is CASSPRQERFSGNTIYF. The CDR3 coding sequence is TGTGCCAGCTCACCAAGACAGGAGCGTTTCTCTGGAAACACCATATATTTT. J is TRBJ1-3 and V is TRBV18, with a tentative D call TRBD1 (6 bases). The germline V gene encodes CDR1 KGHSH and CDR2 LQKENI. The CDR3 totals 17 residues. V lost 2 bases, J lost 0 bases, and 14 bases lay in between. Complete variable domain (other parts from reference TRBV18 and TRBJ1-3): NAGVMQNPRHLVRRRGQEARLRCSPMKGHSHVYWYRQLPEEGLKFMVYLQKENIIDESGMPKERFSAEFPKEGPSILRIQQVVRGDSAAYFCASSPRQERFSGNTIYFGEGSWLTVV.

This clone was found many times. The J gene is TRBJ1-1, the V gene TRBV12-5; D remains ambiguous. Trimming took 1 base from V and 8 from J, leaving 11 bases between them. Germline CDR1 is LGHNT and CDR2 is FRNRAP. This CDR3 spans 13 amino acids. The CDR3 loop reads CASGLAHSPEAFF. As DNA, the CDR3 is TGTGCTAGTGGTTTGGCCCACAGCCCCGAAGCTTTCTTT. The full variable domain, with the rest looked up from reference TRBV12-5 and TRBJ1-1, is DARVTQTPRHKVTEMGQEVTMRCQPILGHNTVFWYRQTMMQGLELLAYFRNRAPLDDSGMPKDRFSAEMPDATLATLKIQPSEPRDSAVYFCASGLAHSPEAFFGQGTRLTVV.

The J gene is TRBJ1-2, the V gene TRBV5-6; D gene unclear. The V gene's germline CDR1 is SGHDT and CDR2 YYEEEE. The CDR3 runs to 15 residues. V was pared by 0 bases and J by 5 bases, with 14 bases between. The CDR3 DNA sequence: TGTGCCAGCAGCTTGGATGCGGAGAATGGTTATGGCTACACCTTC. It yields the protein CASSLDAENGYGYTF.

J is TRBJ1-1 and V is TRBV6-2 or TRBV6-3, with no clear D. This CDR3 region has 15 residues. The V gene's germline CDR1 is MNHEY and CDR2 SVGEGT. Trimming took off 2 bases at V and 4 bases at J, with 14 bases between the two ends. CDR3 bases: TGTGCCAGCAGTTACGTGGGAGTACGGGGCACTGAAGCTTTCTTT. This sequence encodes CASSYVGVRGTEAFF.

The chain joins TRBV7-3 to TRBJ2-1; a weak D match, TRBD2 (8 bases). The germline CDR1 and CDR2 sequences are SGHTA and FQGTGA. Trimming shortened V by 4 bases and J by 5 bases, and 21 bases separated the two germline ends. The CDR3 loop spans 17 amino acids. The CDR3 DNA follows: TGTGCCAGCAGCTCCCGGCGAGGGGGCGGGGGGCACAATGAGCAGTTCTTC. As protein: CASSSRRGGGGHNEQFF. Full variable domain (remainder filled in from reference TRBV7-3 and TRBJ2-1): GAGVSQTPSNKVTEKGKYVELRCDPISGHTALYWYRQSLGQGPEFLIYFQGTGAADDSGLPNDRFFAVRPEGSVSTLKIQRTERGDSAVYLCASSSRRGGGGHNEQFFGPGTRLTVL.

CDR3 amino acids: CASSLVGTDTEAFF. The CDR3 DNA reads as TGTGCCAGCAGCTTAGTCGGGACAGACACTGAAGCTTTCTTT. The genes are TRBV7-2 and TRBJ1-1; 7 nucleotides agree with TRBD1. This CDR3 has 14 residues. Losses at the gene ends were 1 base for V and 3 bases for J; bases not matched to a gene: 2. The germline gives CDR1 SGHTA, CDR2 FQGNSA.

The rearrangement joins TRBV30 to TRBJ1-3, with D possibly TRBD1 on 6 matching bases. The CDR3 covers 13 residues. Trimming removed 5 bases from V and 3 bases from J, with 11 bases in between. Germline V CDR1 and CDR2: GTSNPN, SVGIG (reference sequence). The CDR3 is CAWAGTNGNTIYF. DNA of the CDR3: TGTGCCTGGGCCGGGACAAATGGAAACACCATATATTTT.

The chain links TRBV7-2 to TRBJ2-1, with 9 bases fitting TRBD2. The CDR3 consists of 15 residues. After removal of 4 bases from V and 6 bases from J, the junction contained 7 bases not matched to a gene. Germline CDR1 SGHTA, CDR2 FQGNSA. The CDR3: CASSSRGGLGNEQFF. CDR3 coding DNA: TGTGCCAGCAGCTCGCGGGGGGGCCTTGGCAATGAGCAGTTCTTC.

This clone was counted between two and nine times. This chain links TRBV5-1 with TRBJ1-3; weak D call: TRBD1 (6 bases). Germline loops: CDR1 SGHRS, CDR2 YFSETQ. The CDR3 runs 16 residues. V lost 5 bases, J lost 0 bases, and 15 bases lay in between. This chain's CDR3 is CASRKGGRSSGNTIYF. The CDR3 nucleotides read TGCGCCAGCAGAAAAGGGGGACGGAGCTCTGGAAACACCATATATTTT.

In nucleotides, the CDR3 is TGTGCCTGGAGAGATGGGGAGGGTCCGTTCTTC. It specifies CAWRDGEGPFF. The V call is TRBV30, the J call TRBJ2-1, with TRBD2 identical over 7 bases. The CDR3 consists of 11 residues. CDR1 is GTSNPN and CDR2 is SVGIG in the germline V gene (reference sequence). Trimming removed 3 bases from V and 15 bases from J; junction bases left unmatched: 8.

V gene TRBV3-1 (or the pseudogene TRBV3-2) combines with J gene TRBJ1-2, with D possibly TRBD1 on 5 matching bases. Germline V gene data show CDR1 as LGHDT and CDR2 as YNNKEL (reference sequence). Trimming shortened V by 0 bases and J by 4 bases, and 9 bases separated the two germline ends. The CDR3 contains 14 residues. Written as DNA, the CDR3 is TGTGCCAGCAGCCAAGATGGGCAGGGCTATGGCTACACCTTC. Its protein product is CASSQDGQGYGYTF.

This chain links TRBV27 with TRBJ1-1; D is possibly TRBD1 (5 bases). This CDR3 contains 15 residues. V gave up 8 bases and J gave up 0 bases, with 16 bases separating them. Germline V gene data show CDR1 as MNHEY and CDR2 as SMNVEV (reference sequence). The CDR3 bases are TGTGCCAGCGGAAGACAGACCTTGATGAACACTGAAGCTTTCTTT. Translation gives CASGRQTLMNTEAFF.

By share, this clone ranks as medium-sized. The chain uses TRBV29-1 and TRBJ1-2; no clear D gene. This CDR3 spans 14 amino acids. V lost 6 bases to trimming and J lost 1 base, with 15 bases between them. CDR1 and CDR2 from the germline V gene are SQVTM and ANQGSEA. CDR3 sequence reads: CSVTTPGINYGYTF. The DNA of the CDR3 is TGCAGCGTCACGACCCCAGGAATTAACTATGGCTACACCTTC.

The rearrangement joins TRBV30 to TRBJ1-1; possibly TRBD1 for D (6 bases). Per the germline V gene, CDR1 is GTSNPN and CDR2 is SVGIG (reference sequence). The V end lost 3 bases, the J end lost 7 bases, and 15 bases lay between the germline ends. The CDR3 loop spans 13 amino acids. CDR3: CAWRPGTSFEAFF. CDR3 bases: TGTGCCTGGAGGCCCGGGACATCGTTTGAAGCTTTCTTT.

V is TRBV5-6 and J is TRBJ1-2, with a tentative D call TRBD1 (5 bases). This CDR3 spans 14 amino acids. The ends were cut back, 0 bases at V and 2 bases at J, with 8 bases in the middle. Germline CDR1 is SGHDT and CDR2 is YYEEEE. CDR3 bases: TGTGCCAGCAGCTTGGAGGGGTCGAACTATGGCTACACCTTC. This codes for CASSLEGSNYGYTF.

V usage is TRBV18 and J usage is TRBJ2-1, with D possibly matching TRBD1 (5 bases). CDR1 and CDR2 (germline): KGHSH, LQKENI. Trimming removed 0 bases at V and 7 bases at J, with 7 bases between. This CDR3 region has 13 residues. This CDR3 reads CASSPPQGNEQFF. CDR3 DNA: TGTGCCAGCTCACCACCCCAGGGTAATGAGCAGTTCTTC.